This T cell receptor (beta chain) came from a study of CD8 T cells in Susac syndrome. The RNA, about 0.5 to 1 ug, was put through reverse transcription using random hexamers. MiXCR was run by TCRdb on the immunoSEQ multiplex PCR reads, yielding one entry per CDR3 protein. The sample lists 160,000 or so distinct CDR3 sequences, 94% seen once, with 0.1% to 0.12% in the top ten. CDR1 SGHDN and CDR2 FVKESK come from the germline V gene. J was trimmed by 0 bases and V by 4 bases; bases with no gene match: 5. This CDR3 is 16 amino acids long. The specimen was CD4+ T cells from PBMCs. J is TRBJ2-2 and V is TRBV14; TRBD1 matches 7 bases. The origin of this receptor is a human donor with Susac syndrome. CDR3 in amino acids: CASSPVGQPNTGELFF. In DNA form, the CDR3 reads TGTGCCAGCAGCCCGGTGGGACAGCCGAACACCGGGGAGCTGTTTTTT.